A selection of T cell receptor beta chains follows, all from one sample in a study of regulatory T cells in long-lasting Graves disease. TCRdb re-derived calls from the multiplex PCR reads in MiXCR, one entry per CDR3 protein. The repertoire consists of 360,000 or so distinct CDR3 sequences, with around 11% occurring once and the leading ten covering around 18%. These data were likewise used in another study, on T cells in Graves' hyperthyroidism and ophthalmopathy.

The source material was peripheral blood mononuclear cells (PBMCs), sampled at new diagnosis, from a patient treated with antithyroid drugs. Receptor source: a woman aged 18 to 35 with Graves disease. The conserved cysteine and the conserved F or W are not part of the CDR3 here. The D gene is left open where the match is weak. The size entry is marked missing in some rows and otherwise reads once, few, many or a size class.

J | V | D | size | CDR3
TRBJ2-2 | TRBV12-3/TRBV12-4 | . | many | ASTNVLAGPNTGELF
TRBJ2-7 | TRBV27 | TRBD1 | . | ASSTGVDPYEQY
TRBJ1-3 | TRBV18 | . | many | ASSPPGGHGY
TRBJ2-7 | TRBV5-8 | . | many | ASSFGGYPSEQY
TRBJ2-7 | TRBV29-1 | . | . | SVDHQGNPYEQY
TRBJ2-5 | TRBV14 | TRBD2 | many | ASSWTSGGGTQY
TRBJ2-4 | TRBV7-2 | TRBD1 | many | ASSLVRGREDKNIQY
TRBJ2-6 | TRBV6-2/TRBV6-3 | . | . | ASSYQVSGANVLT
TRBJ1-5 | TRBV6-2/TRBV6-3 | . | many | ASSPAGSQPQH
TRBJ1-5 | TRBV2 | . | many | ASKPDSNQPQH
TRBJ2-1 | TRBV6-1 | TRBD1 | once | ASTFGDRDEQF
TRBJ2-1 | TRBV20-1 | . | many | SARGAGGISYNEQF
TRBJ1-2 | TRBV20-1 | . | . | SARDRAGDYGYT
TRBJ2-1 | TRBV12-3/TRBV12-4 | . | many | ASTHSNNEQF
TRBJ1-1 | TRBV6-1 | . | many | ASRRREADSAF
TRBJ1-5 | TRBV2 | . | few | ASSSGQTVQPQH
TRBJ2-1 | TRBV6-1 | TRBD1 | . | ASSRRDRGYNEQF
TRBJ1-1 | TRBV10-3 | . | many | AASGGGVSEAF
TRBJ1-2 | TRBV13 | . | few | ASSLGFLKPYGYT
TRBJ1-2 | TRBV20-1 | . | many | SAVATGLNYGYT
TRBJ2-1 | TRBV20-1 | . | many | RGSGPSSSYNEQF
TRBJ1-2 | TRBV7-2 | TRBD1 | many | ASSSTGDDGYT
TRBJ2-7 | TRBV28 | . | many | ASSLERVNYEQY
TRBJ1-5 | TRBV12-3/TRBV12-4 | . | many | ASSFWVARGPNQPQH
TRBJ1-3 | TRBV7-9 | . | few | ASYPTGAPGNTIY
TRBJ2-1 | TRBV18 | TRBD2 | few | ASSPLLAGGPYLVNEQF
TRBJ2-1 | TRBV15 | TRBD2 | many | ATSRDRGSSYNEQF
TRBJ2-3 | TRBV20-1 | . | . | SARPTGGHTDTQY
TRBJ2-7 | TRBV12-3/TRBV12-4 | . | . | ASRSGQTKAYEQY
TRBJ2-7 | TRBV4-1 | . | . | ASSLLGNSPYERY
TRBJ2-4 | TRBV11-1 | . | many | ASSFSGDIQY
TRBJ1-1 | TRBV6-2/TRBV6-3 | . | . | ASSKLPGVGGNTEAF
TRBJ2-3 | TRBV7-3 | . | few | AGSPDGTDTQY
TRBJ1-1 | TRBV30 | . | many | AWSLRRAVMNTEAF
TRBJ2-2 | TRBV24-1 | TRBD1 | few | ATSDTGTGNTGELF